Presented here are 20 T cell receptor beta chains from one specimen sequenced in a study of blood T cell repertoires in COVID-19. Assay: immunoSEQ multiplex PCR; the TCRdb copy retains only in-frame clones and omits some. The table lists some 150,000 clones, 65% to 85% of them singletons, with around 8.7% in the top ten. The sample taken for sequencing was peripheral blood. The receptors shown here come from a man aged 50-60 years with active or convalescent COVID-19.

The rearrangement joins TRBV15 to TRBJ2-1; 8 bases are a match to TRBD2. The J segment lost 4 bases and the V segment lost 2 bases, leaving 7 bases of the junction unmatched. CDR3 size: 16 residues. CDR1 LNHNV and CDR2 YYDKDF come from the germline V gene (reference sequence). The CDR3 DNA reads TGTGCCACCAGCAGACTTCCGGGACTAGATTACAATGAGCAGTTCTTC. This gives the protein CATSRLPGLDYNEQFF.

This clone was detected a few times. The chain links TRBV10-1 to TRBJ1-1; D remains unclear. CDR1 and CDR2 (germline): WNHNN, SYGVQD (reference sequence). Trimming took 2 bases from V and 5 from J, leaving 9 bases between them. The CDR3 totals 13 residues. In DNA form, the CDR3 reads TGCGCCAGCAGTGAGCGGAGGAAGACTGAAGCTTTCTTT. This sequence encodes CASSERRKTEAFF.

This sequence joins TRBV7-9 and TRBJ2-1, with a possible D match to TRBD2 (6 bases). Germline CDR1 is SEHNR and CDR2 is FQNEAQ (reference sequence). CDR3 length: 16 amino acids. Trimming shortened V by 1 base and J by 8 bases, and 18 bases separated the two germline ends. CDR3 amino acids: CASSLGVAEGRHEQFF. In nucleotides, the CDR3 is TGTGCCAGCAGCTTAGGAGTAGCGGAGGGGAGGCATGAGCAGTTCTTC.

V and J are TRBV20-1 and TRBJ1-5, with a possible D match to TRBD1 (5 bases). Trimming took 3 bases from V and 6 from J, leaving 12 bases between them. This CDR3 has 13 amino acids. Germline loops: CDR1 DFQATT, CDR2 SNEGSKA (reference sequence). This CDR3 reads CSASPGQGQPQHF. The CDR3 region has the DNA TGCAGTGCTAGTCCCGGGCAGGGTCAGCCCCAGCATTTT.

Details on this clone: At one boundary the junction diverges from the germline segment, which might be a read error. Other DNA sequences in this sample translate to the same CDR3. The chain has TRBV15 and TRBJ2-7; 11 bases match TRBD1. Germline loops: CDR1 LNHNV, CDR2 YYDKDF (reference sequence). The CDR3 runs 14 residues. The CDR3 is CATSTDRGHGEQYF. The CDR3 region has the DNA TGTGCCACCAGCACGGACAGGGGGCACGGCGAGCAGTACTTT.

This clone came up a few times. Compared with germline, one end of the junction differs, possibly owing to a read error. The rearrangement uses TRBV10-3 and TRBJ1-2; no reliable D call. Germline values: CDR1 ENHRY, CDR2 SYGVKD. The CDR3 is made up of 11 amino acids. CDR3: CASSRGYGYTF. CDR3 DNA: TGTGCCAGCAGTCGAGGGTATGGCTACACCTTC.

The genes are TRBV24-1 and TRBJ2-2, with 10 bases matching TRBD2. This CDR3 has 19 amino acids. CDR1 and CDR2 from the germline V gene are KGHDR and SFDVKD. V dropped 7 bases and J dropped 5; count of bases not matched to a gene: 18. CDR3 nucleotides: TGTGCCACCAGCGACGCGGAGGGTCCACTAGCGGGATTAACCGGGGAGCTGTTTTTT. Protein sequence: CATSDAEGPLAGLTGELFF.

The chain recombines TRBV2 with TRBJ1-4, with D hard to call. Germline-derived CDR1 and CDR2 are SNHLY and FYNNEI. Trimming took 6 bases from V and 0 from J, leaving 11 bases between them. This CDR3 has 15 residues. CDR3 sequence: CASRARLATNEKLFF. Here the CDR3 DNA reads TGTGCCAGCAGGGCCCGACTAGCAACTAATGAAAAACTGTTTTTT. Together with reference TRBV2 and TRBJ1-4, the CDR3 gives the full variable domain: EPEVTQTPSHQVTQMGQEVILRCVPISNHLYFYWYRQILGQKVEFLVSFYNNEISEKSEIFDDQFSVERPDGSNFTLKIRSTKLEDSAMYFCASRARLATNEKLFFGSGTQLSVL.

The J gene is TRBJ2-1, the V gene TRBV18, with D possibly being TRBD2 (5 bases). Germline lookup yields CDR1 KGHSH and CDR2 LQKENI. V was pared by 3 bases and J by 0 bases, with 15 bases between. CDR3 length equals 17 residues. The chain's CDR3 is CASSPRTGESSYNEQFF. As DNA, the CDR3 is TGTGCCAGCTCACCTCGGACTGGTGAAAGCTCCTACAATGAGCAGTTCTTC.

The chain carries TRBV19 and TRBJ2-6, with D maybe TRBD1 (5 bases). Germline lookup yields CDR1 LNHDA and CDR2 SQIVND (reference sequence). V dropped 5 bases and J dropped 0 bases, with 11 bases sitting between them. The CDR3 spans 16 residues. CDR3 loop: CASSRARVSGANVLTF. The CDR3 region has the DNA TGTGCCAGTAGTCGGGCCAGGGTCTCTGGGGCCAACGTCCTGACTTTC.

The V call is TRBV27, the J call TRBJ2-7; D is undetermined. Germline V CDR1 and CDR2: MNHEY, SMNVEV (reference sequence). The CDR3 totals 14 residues. V was pared by 3 bases and J by 1 base, with 10 bases between. The CDR3 DNA reads as TGTGCCAGCAGTTTCGGAACCGGGTCCTACGAGCAGTACTTC. It is translated as CASSFGTGSYEQYF.

V and J are TRBV5-6 and TRBJ1-1, with D perhaps TRBD1 (5 bases). This CDR3 region has 14 residues. Germline loops: CDR1 SGHDT, CDR2 YYEEEE. V was shortened by 1 base and J by 3 bases, with 10 bases between the two germline ends. The CDR3 reads CASSLIGGDTEAFF. The CDR3 bases are TGTGCCAGCAGCTTGATCGGGGGAGACACTGAAGCTTTCTTT.

This chain joins TRBV5-4 and TRBJ2-1, with a possible D match to TRBD2 (7 bases). This CDR3 is 14 amino acids long. Trimming removed 4 bases at V and 8 bases at J, with 16 bases between. CDR1 is SGHNT and CDR2 is YYREEE in the germline V gene (reference sequence). CDR3 amino acids: CASSPPTGGDEQFF. The DNA for the CDR3 is TGTGCCAGCAGCCCACCGACGGGGGGCGATGAGCAGTTCTTC.

This clone was recorded many times. The gene calls are TRBV28 and TRBJ2-1; 13 bases match TRBD2. From germline, CDR1 is MDHEN and CDR2 SYDVKM. The CDR3 length is 16 residues. J gave up 8 bases and V 5 bases, and 9 bases lay outside the gene matches. DNA for the CDR3: TGTGCCAGCAGTCTCCTGACTAGCGGGAGGTTGGATGAGCAGTTCTTC. It yields the protein CASSLLTSGRLDEQFF.

The gene calls are TRBV5-1 and TRBJ1-1; no firm D call. Per the germline V gene, CDR1 is SGHRS and CDR2 is YFSETQ. Trimming cost V 5 bases and J 3 bases, with 14 bases left between them. There are 14 residues in the CDR3. CDR3 amino acids: CASSLQNLDTEAFF. The CDR3, as DNA: TGCGCCAGCAGTTTACAGAATTTGGACACTGAAGCTTTCTTT.

The genes are TRBV5-1 and TRBJ2-3; D gene ambiguous. Per germline, CDR1 SGHRS and CDR2 YFSETQ. The ends were cut back, 0 bases at V and 1 base at J, with 12 bases in the middle. The CDR3 length is 16 residues. In DNA form, the CDR3 reads TGCGCCAGCAGCTTGGGCGTCGGGTACCGCACAGATACGCAGTATTTT. It translates to CASSLGVGYRTDTQYF.

The chain employs TRBV10-2 and TRBJ1-5; 8 bases match TRBD1. CDR3 length equals 16 residues. V lost 4 bases to trimming and J lost 6 bases; unmatched junction nucleotides: 11. Germline loops: CDR1 WSHSY, CDR2 SAAADI. The CDR3 loop is CASSVRRQGTGQPQHF. CDR3 DNA sequence: TGCGCCAGCAGTGTGAGGAGACAGGGGACGGGTCAGCCCCAGCATTTT.

This clone appeared a single time. The chain couples TRBV5-1 to TRBJ2-2; possible D gene TRBD2, 5 bases. This CDR3 is built from 15 residues. Looked up from germline, CDR1 is SGHRS and CDR2 is YFSETQ. V was trimmed by 5 bases and J by 1 base, leaving 12 bases between them. Here the CDR3 reads CASSFPRGNTGELFF. DNA of the CDR3: TGCGCCAGCAGTTTCCCCCGGGGGAACACCGGGGAGCTGTTTTTT.

The rearrangement links TRBV7-8 to TRBJ1-1; D is uncertain. The CDR3 is 13 residues long. The ends were cut back, 5 bases at V and 1 base at J, with 8 bases in the middle. Looked up from germline, CDR1 is SGHVS and CDR2 is FQNEAQ. The CDR3 region is CASSLNQNTEAFF. The CDR3 DNA is TGTGCCAGCAGCCTCAATCAGAACACTGAAGCTTTCTTT.

For the CDR3, the DNA is TGTGCCATCAGTGAGCGGGGGGAAGGGGATGAGCAGTTCTTC. Protein sequence: CAISERGEGDEQFF. V and J are TRBV10-3 and TRBJ2-1; 7 bases are shared with TRBD2. This CDR3 contains 14 residues. V was pared by 2 bases and J by 8 bases, with 6 bases of the junction left unmatched. The germline V gene has CDR1 ENHRY and CDR2 SYGVKD.